The next 24 T cell receptor beta chains were all read from a single sample in a study of technical replicates of blood from several donors. The method was immunoSEQ multiplex PCR; TCRdb's version includes in-frame clones alone and lacks a portion of them. The sample lists about 75,000 clones, roughly 91% occurring once. Sequencing was done on a sample of T cells isolated from PBMCs. The receptors shown here come from a human donor in good health. Some clones in this sample may be carry-over from other donors' samples.

The chain combines TRBV28 with TRBJ2-5; perhaps TRBD2 as D (5 bases). CDR3 length: 13 residues. From germline, CDR1 is MDHEN and CDR2 SYDVKM. With 3 bases removed from V and 5 bases from J, the gap between germline ends came to 10 bases. The CDR3 DNA reads TGTGCCAGCAGTTTGTCGGGATCGGAGACCCAGTACTTC. It is translated as CASSLSGSETQYF. The whole variable domain, remainder taken from reference TRBV28 and TRBJ2-5, is DVKVTQSSRYLVKRTGEKVFLECVQDMDHENMFWYRQDPGLGLRLIYFSYDVKMKEKGDIPEGYSVSREKKERFSLILESASTNQTSMYLCASSLSGSETQYFGPGTRLLVL.

The chain recombines TRBV11-2 with TRBJ2-7, with 13 bases that match TRBD2. This CDR3 comprises 17 residues. CDR1 SGHAT and CDR2 FQNNGV come from the germline V gene. V trimming: 5 bases; J trimming: 4 bases; junction bases outside the gene matches: 11. The CDR3 sequence is CASSRSGLAGVRYEQYF. CDR3 nucleotides: TGTGCCAGCAGCCGGTCAGGACTAGCGGGAGTTCGGTACGAGCAGTACTTC. The complete variable domain, with remaining parts taken from reference TRBV11-2 and TRBJ2-7, reads EAGVAQSPRYKIIEKRQSVAFWCNPISGHATLYWYQQILGQGPKLLIQFQNNGVVDDSQLPKDRFSAERLKGVDSTLKIQPAKLEDSAVYLCASSRSGLAGVRYEQYFGPGTRLTVT.

The genes are TRBV2 and TRBJ2-5; D not resolved. The length of the CDR3 is 15 residues. Germline V lookup: CDR1 SNHLY, CDR2 FYNNEI. V was trimmed by 1 base and J by 4 bases, leaving 13 bases between them. The CDR3 coding sequence is TGTGCCAGCAGTGAAGAGAAGGTAGCACGAGAGACCCAGTACTTC. This codes for CASSEEKVARETQYF.

The rearrangement joins TRBV10-3 to TRBJ2-7; 10 nucleotides agree with TRBD1. CDR1 and CDR2 (germline): ENHRY, SYGVKD. The junction had 11 bases not matched to a gene; V was cut back by 11 bases and J by 7 bases. The length of the CDR3 is 13 residues. CDR3 protein: CASGQGDLLEQYF. CDR3 sequence (DNA): TGTGCCTCCGGACAGGGGGATCTCTTAGAGCAGTACTTC.

The CDR3 DNA reads as TGTGCCAGCAGTTTCGGACAGGGAAACGGTGAGCAGTTCTTC. Translated, it gives CASSFGQGNGEQFF. This sequence joins TRBV27 and TRBJ2-1, with 8 nucleotides matching TRBD1. V lost 3 bases and J lost 9; bases outside the gene matches: 7. The CDR3 spans 14 residues. Germline V lookup: CDR1 MNHEY, CDR2 SMNVEV (reference sequence).

V usage is TRBV10-1 and J usage is TRBJ2-5; 11 bases align to TRBD2. V trimming: 4 bases; J trimming: 2 bases; junction bases outside the gene matches: 12. CDR3 size: 18 residues. CDR1 is WNHNN and CDR2 is SYGVQD in the germline V gene (reference sequence). CDR3 sequence: CASSVLAGEEGRQETQYF. The DNA for the CDR3 is TGCGCCAGCAGTGTACTAGCGGGAGAGGAGGGCCGGCAAGAGACCCAGTACTTC.

The chain combines TRBV2 with TRBJ1-1; TRBD1 matches 8 bases. The CDR3 covers 13 residues. Germline assignment: CDR1 SNHLY and CDR2 FYNNEI. Trimming at V came to 7 bases and at J to 5 bases, leaving 6 bases not matched to a gene. The CDR3 DNA reads TGTGCCAGCAATGGAGACAGGGGTACTGAAGCTTTCTTT. This encodes CASNGDRGTEAFF.

The V gene is TRBV6-5, the J gene TRBJ1-1, with 8 bases that match TRBD1. The germline V gene has CDR1 MNHEY and CDR2 SVGAGI. The CDR3 runs to 14 residues. After removal of 5 bases from V and 3 bases from J, the junction contained 5 bases not matched to a gene. The CDR3: CASSPGGSDTEAFF. The CDR3 coding sequence is TGTGCCAGCAGTCCAGGGGGCTCGGACACTGAAGCTTTCTTT.

V usage is TRBV6-6 and J usage is TRBJ2-1; TRBD2 agrees at 7 bases. Trimming cost V 2 bases and J 9 bases; bases outside gene matches: 10. The CDR3 has 15 residues. The V gene's germline CDR1 is MNHNY and CDR2 SVGAGI (reference sequence). The CDR3 sequence is CASSYAGVVVGEQFF. The CDR3 coding sequence is TGTGCCAGCAGTTACGCGGGAGTCGTGGTGGGTGAGCAGTTCTTC.

This clone was seen a single time. V usage is TRBV28 and J usage is TRBJ1-1, with a possible D match to TRBD1 (6 bases). The CDR3 consists of 14 residues. CDR1 is MDHEN, CDR2 SYDVKM, per germline. The V gene lost 5 bases and the J gene lost 5 bases, with 15 bases spanning the gap. Here the CDR3 reads CASSPYQGITEAFF. CDR3 coding DNA: TGTGCCAGCAGTCCCTACCAGGGGATAACTGAAGCTTTCTTT.

This clone was seen once. The rearrangement joins TRBV2 to TRBJ2-1; D not resolved. Deletions cut 4 bases from V and 1 base from J, with 5 bases between. Per germline, CDR1 SNHLY and CDR2 FYNNEI. This CDR3 spans 13 amino acids. The CDR3 DNA sequence: TGTGCCAGCAGTGCCAGGTCCTACAATGAGCAGTTCTTC. It codes for CASSARSYNEQFF.

The V and J genes are TRBV9 and TRBJ2-7; TRBD1 might be the D (6 bases). The CDR3 extends over 15 amino acids. Germline V gene sequence: CDR1 SGDLS, CDR2 YYNGEE. V dropped 0 bases and J dropped 2 bases, with 12 bases sitting between them. CDR3 DNA sequence: TGTGCCAGCAGCGTAGTTCCCACAGGGACCTACGAGCAGTACTTC. Its protein product is CASSVVPTGTYEQYF. Full variable domain (remainder filled in from reference TRBV9 and TRBJ2-7): DSGVTQTPKHLITATGQRVTLRCSPRSGDLSVYWYQQSLDQGLQFLIQYYNGEERAKGNILERFSAQQFPDLHSELNLSSLELGDSALYFCASSVVPTGTYEQYFGPGTRLTVT.

This chain links TRBV29-1 with TRBJ2-1, with 7 positions matching TRBD1. The CDR3 covers 13 residues. The J segment lost 4 bases and the V segment lost 5 bases, leaving 5 bases of the junction unmatched. Germline values: CDR1 SQVTM, CDR2 ANQGSEA. The CDR3 nucleotides are TGCAGCGTTACAGGGGCTAATTACAATGAGCAGTTCTTC. Protein sequence: CSVTGANYNEQFF.

This chain uses TRBV4-1 with TRBJ2-2; D is ambiguous. Trimming shortened V by 1 base and J by 5 bases, and 8 bases separated the two germline ends. This CDR3 spans 14 amino acids. CDR1 and CDR2 from the germline V gene are MGHRA and YSYEKL. The CDR3 here is CASSQVSQTGELFF. As DNA, the CDR3 is TGCGCCAGCAGCCAAGTTTCCCAGACCGGGGAGCTGTTTTTT.

The chain uses TRBV9 and TRBJ2-1; 9 bases align to TRBD1. V gave up 6 bases and J gave up 0 bases; unmatched junction bases: 4. The CDR3 loop spans 15 amino acids. Per germline, CDR1 SGDLS and CDR2 YYNGEE. CDR3 amino acids: CASTLGQGSYNEQFF. The CDR3 nucleotides read TGTGCCAGCACCTTGGGACAGGGCTCCTACAATGAGCAGTTCTTC.

The CDR3 is CASSLTPWGLSNQPQHF. CDR3 DNA sequence: TGTGCCAGCAGCCTAACCCCCTGGGGGCTTAGCAATCAGCCCCAGCATTTT. The chain is built from TRBV27 and TRBJ1-5; TRBD1 is a possible D gene (6 bases). V was shortened by 6 bases and J by 0 bases, with 18 bases between the two germline ends. The CDR3 has 17 amino acids. Germline lookup yields CDR1 MNHEY and CDR2 SMNVEV (reference sequence).

The gene calls are TRBV6-6 and TRBJ1-1, with D possibly matching TRBD1 (5 bases). V was cut by 7 bases and J by 8 bases, with 17 bases left in between. Germline V gene data show CDR1 as MNHNY and CDR2 as SVGAGI (reference sequence). CDR3 size: 13 residues. CDR3 region: CASTSRGGDEAFF. Written as DNA, the CDR3 is TGTGCCAGCACCTCTCGCGGGGGGGACGAAGCTTTCTTT.

The rearrangement uses TRBV7-8 and TRBJ1-1; 8 bases fit TRBD1. After removal of 1 base from V and 4 bases from J, the junction contained 8 bases not matched to a gene. The CDR3 loop spans 16 amino acids. Germline V gene sequence: CDR1 SGHVS, CDR2 FQNEAQ. The CDR3, as DNA: TGTGCCAGCAGCTTAGAGTTTCAGGGGGCGGGCACTGAAGCTTTCTTT. As protein: CASSLEFQGAGTEAFF.

The rearrangement uses TRBV5-1 and TRBJ2-5; a weak D match, TRBD1 (5 bases). Germline assignment: CDR1 SGHRS and CDR2 YFSETQ. V gave up 2 bases and J gave up 5 bases, with 10 bases separating them. The CDR3 consists of 13 residues. CDR3: CASSFDSPETQYF. In DNA, the CDR3 is TGCGCCAGCAGCTTTGACAGCCCGGAGACCCAGTACTTC.

This sequence joins TRBV10-2 and TRBJ1-5, with TRBD1 as a possible D gene (5 bases). Germline CDR1 WSHSY, CDR2 SAAADI. The CDR3 extends over 15 amino acids. V dropped 4 bases and J dropped 1 base, with 11 bases sitting between them. The DNA of the CDR3 is TGCGCCAGCAGTGCTGGAGGGGTCAGCAATCAGCCCCAGCATTTT. Amino acid sequence: CASSAGGVSNQPQHF.

This clone was detected only once. V is TRBV19 and J is TRBJ1-2; the match to TRBD1 covers 10 bases. V lost 8 bases to trimming and J lost 4 bases; unmatched junction nucleotides: 4. The CDR3 is made up of 13 amino acids. Per germline, CDR1 LNHDA and CDR2 SQIVND (reference sequence). The CDR3 sequence is CASGTGVSYGYTF. DNA of the CDR3: TGTGCCAGTGGGACAGGGGTTTCCTATGGCTACACCTTC.

This rearrangement joins TRBV19 to TRBJ1-1; D not resolved. The ends were cut back, 5 bases at V and 5 bases at J, with 15 bases in the middle. The CDR3 contains 14 residues. Per the germline V gene, CDR1 is LNHDA and CDR2 is SQIVND (reference sequence). CDR3: CASSLGRTQTEAFF. As DNA, the CDR3 is TGTGCCAGTAGTCTTGGGCGGACTCAGACTGAAGCTTTCTTT. Variable domain in full (rest from reference TRBV19 and TRBJ1-1): DGGITQSPKYLFRKEGQNVTLSCEQNLNHDAMYWYRQDPGQGLRLIYYSQIVNDFQKGDIAEGYSVSREKKESFPLTVTSAQKNPTAFYLCASSLGRTQTEAFFGQGTRLTVV.

This clone was picked up one time. CDR3 sequence (DNA): TGTGCCAGCAGTCGCGGGGGGGACACAGATACGCAGTATTTT. Its protein product is CASSRGGDTDTQYF. The chain carries TRBV7-2 and TRBJ2-3; the match to TRBD2 covers 9 bases. Germline loops: CDR1 SGHTA, CDR2 FQGNSA. This CDR3 comprises 14 residues. With V trimmed by 6 bases and J by 2 bases, 3 bases remained unmatched.

The chain couples TRBV29-1 to TRBJ2-3; 13 nucleotides agree with TRBD2. V lost 6 bases and J lost 3; bases outside the gene matches: 3. Germline V CDR1 and CDR2: SQVTM, ANQGSEA. The CDR3 is 14 amino acids. The CDR3 DNA reads as TGCAGCGTATGGACTAGCGGGAGTACAGATACGCAGTATTTT. It encodes CSVWTSGSTDTQYF.